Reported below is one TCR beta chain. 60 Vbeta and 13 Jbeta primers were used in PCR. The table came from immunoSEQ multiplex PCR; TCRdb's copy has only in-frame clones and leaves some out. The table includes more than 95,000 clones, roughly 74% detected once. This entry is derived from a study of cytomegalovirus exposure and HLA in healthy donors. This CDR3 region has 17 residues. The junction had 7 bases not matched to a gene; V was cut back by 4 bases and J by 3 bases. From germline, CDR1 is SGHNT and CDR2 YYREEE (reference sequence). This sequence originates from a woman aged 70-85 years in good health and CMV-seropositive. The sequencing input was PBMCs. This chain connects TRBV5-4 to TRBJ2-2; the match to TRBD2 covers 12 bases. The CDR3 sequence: CASSPPSGRVDTGELFF. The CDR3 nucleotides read TGTGCCAGCAGCCCCCCTAGCGGGAGGGTAGACACCGGGGAGCTGTTTTTT.